What follows are 23 T cell receptor beta chains derived from one specimen sequenced in a study of cytomegalovirus exposure and HLA in healthy donors. PCR used 60 Vbeta primers and 13 Jbeta primers. Data came from immunoSEQ multiplex PCR; TCRdb stores just in-frame clones and leaves some out. The profile shows more than 95,000 clones, around three quarters of them singletons. The sequencing sample was made of PBMCs. These receptors all come from a woman between 35 and 50 years old in good health and CMV-seronegative.

The chain is built from TRBV5-1 and TRBJ1-3; D is unclear. CDR1 SGHRS and CDR2 YFSETQ come from the germline V gene. This CDR3 region has 14 residues. V was trimmed by 2 bases and J by 3 bases, leaving 9 bases between them. CDR3 nucleotides: TGCGCCAGCAGCTTACTCGGGTTTGGAAACACCATATATTTT. Translated, it gives CASSLLGFGNTIYF. Full variable domain (remainder filled in from reference TRBV5-1 and TRBJ1-3): KAGVTQTPRYLIKTRGQQVTLSCSPISGHRSVSWYQQTPGQGLQFLFEYFSETQRNKGNFPGRFSGRQFSNSRSEMNVSTLELGDSALYLCASSLLGFGNTIYFGEGSWLTVV.

This chain links TRBV4-2 with TRBJ2-2; 9 bases match TRBD2. Germline CDR1 and CDR2: LGHNA and YNFKEQ. J gave up 6 bases and V 0 bases, and 8 bases lay outside the gene matches. This CDR3 is 17 amino acids long. DNA for the CDR3: TGTGCCAGCAGCCAAGATATGGCGGGAGGGCGCGCCGGGGAGCTGTTTTTT. This gives the protein CASSQDMAGGRAGELFF.

The rearrangement links TRBV5-6 to TRBJ2-3; D perhaps matches TRBD2 (5 bases). Germline-derived CDR1 and CDR2 are SGHDT and YYEEEE. The CDR3 sequence is 17 residues long. V lost 0 bases and J 4 bases, leaving 18 bases between the germline ends. CDR3 DNA sequence: TGTGCCAGCAGCTTGGTCGGGGATGCACAATATGCAGATACGCAGTATTTT. The encoded protein is CASSLVGDAQYADTQYF.

The DNA for the CDR3 is TGTGCCACTACCACGGCGGGGGCAAATGAGCAGTTCTTC. Residues: CATTTAGANEQFF. This chain links TRBV19 with TRBJ2-1; D is possibly TRBD2 (7 bases). V was trimmed by 10 bases and J by 7 bases, leaving 17 bases between them. The germline V gene has CDR1 LNHDA and CDR2 SQIVND (reference sequence). This CDR3 has 13 amino acids.

The gene calls are TRBV11-1 and TRBJ2-1, with 7 nucleotides matching TRBD2. The CDR3 extends over 15 amino acids. V was clipped by 5 bases and J by 7 bases; unmatched bases: 11. Germline V gene sequence: CDR1 SGHAT, CDR2 FQDESV (reference sequence). The CDR3 DNA sequence: TGTGCCAGCAGCCTCCGGGACTATCGATCGAATGAGCAGTTCTTC. This gives the protein CASSLRDYRSNEQFF. The full variable domain, its missing parts supplied by reference TRBV11-1 and TRBJ2-1, is EAEVAQSPRYKITEKSQAVAFWCDPISGHATLYWYRQILGQGPELLVQFQDESVVDDSQLPKDRFSAERLKGVDSTLKIQPAELGDSAMYLCASSLRDYRSNEQFFGPGTRLTVL.

This chain joins TRBV5-4 and TRBJ2-3; 7 positions match TRBD2. V trimming: 0 bases; J trimming: 1 base; junction bases outside the gene matches: 2. The germline gives CDR1 SGHNT, CDR2 YYREEE (reference sequence). The CDR3 is 15 amino acids. CDR3: CASSLDLAGTDTQYF. CDR3 nucleotides: TGTGCCAGCAGCTTGGACCTAGCGGGCACAGATACGCAGTATTTT.

The chain employs TRBV18 and TRBJ2-3; D is perhaps TRBD2 (6 bases). The V end lost 0 bases, the J end lost 8 bases, and 12 bases lay between the germline ends. The CDR3 has 14 residues. CDR1 and CDR2 (germline): KGHSH, LQKENI. CDR3 nucleotides: TGTGCCAGCTCACCACCGGAGGGGAGGAGTACGCAGTATTTT. Amino acid sequence: CASSPPEGRSTQYF.

The V gene is TRBV5-4, the J gene TRBJ1-2; no clear D. V shed 0 bases and J shed 5 bases, with 5 bases lying between them. Germline V gene lookup returns CDR1 SGHNT and CDR2 YYREEE (reference sequence). This CDR3 is 12 amino acids long. CDR3 residues: CASSLGRYGYTF. CDR3 coding DNA: TGTGCCAGCAGCTTGGGGCGGTATGGCTACACCTTC.

The J gene is TRBJ1-3, the V gene TRBV28; D is possibly TRBD1 (5 bases). Germline loops: CDR1 MDHEN, CDR2 SYDVKM. The CDR3 is made up of 13 amino acids. Between the trimmed V and J ends, which lost 11 bases and 0 bases, there was a span of 11 bases. The CDR3 loop is CAAATASGNTIYF. Written as DNA, the CDR3 is TGTGCCGCGGCGACAGCCTCTGGAAACACCATATATTTT.

This CDR3 is CASRGNNRAKLEAFF. The CDR3 DNA is TGTGCCAGCAGAGGTAACAACAGGGCGAAGTTGGAAGCTTTCTTT. The chain links TRBV6-5 to TRBJ1-1; weak D call: TRBD1 (6 bases). The V gene's germline CDR1 is MNHEY and CDR2 SVGAGI. The CDR3 is made up of 15 amino acids. Trimming pared 6 bases from V and 8 bases from J, leaving 22 bases between.

The chain combines TRBV7-9 with TRBJ1-1; D gene ambiguous. Trimming took off 5 bases at V and 5 bases at J, with 9 bases between the two ends. Germline assignment: CDR1 SEHNR and CDR2 FQNEAQ (reference sequence). The CDR3 runs to 12 residues. CDR3 in DNA: TGTGCCAGCAGCCCACGGACTACTGAAGCTTTCTTT. Translating gives CASSPRTTEAFF.

In its sample, this clone was seen a few times. The rearrangement joins TRBV27 to TRBJ2-7; possible D gene TRBD2, 6 bases. Trimming took 6 bases from V and 2 from J, leaving 14 bases between them. This CDR3 comprises 14 residues. Germline-derived CDR1 and CDR2 are MNHEY and SMNVEV (reference sequence). For the CDR3, the DNA is TGTGCCAGCAGCTGGAGGGCCCTCACCTACGAGCAGTACTTC. Translated, it gives CASSWRALTYEQYF.

In its sample, this clone was seen once. The CDR3 sequence is CASSLITEANTGELFF. The DNA of the CDR3 is TGTGCCAGCAGTTTAATAACGGAGGCTAACACCGGGGAGCTGTTTTTT. The chain couples TRBV27 to TRBJ2-2, with TRBD2 as a possible D gene (5 bases). The CDR3 loop spans 16 amino acids. The V gene's germline CDR1 is MNHEY and CDR2 SMNVEV (reference sequence). V shed 2 bases and J shed 2 bases, with 12 bases lying between them.

The CDR3 DNA follows: TGTGCCAGAAGCTCGTTTCACCGAGACAGGGAACGCGGGGAGCTGTTTTTT. Translation gives CARSSFHRDRERGELFF. The rearrangement joins TRBV5-3 to TRBJ2-2, with 7 bases fitting TRBD1. TRBV5-3 is classed as an ORF, of uncertain function. The ends lost 3 bases at V and 7 bases at J; junction bases unmatched: 15. The CDR3 extends over 17 amino acids.

The V and J genes are TRBV28 and TRBJ2-7; 12 bases are shared with TRBD2. The CDR3 has 14 residues. Germline lookup yields CDR1 MDHEN and CDR2 SYDVKM. The junction had 1 base not matched to a gene; V was cut back by 5 bases and J by 2 bases. In DNA, the CDR3 is TGTGCCAGCAGTAGACTAGCGGGAGCCTACGAGCAGTACTTC. Protein product: CASSRLAGAYEQYF.

The chain links TRBV9 to TRBJ1-1; D is perhaps TRBD1 (5 bases). The V end lost 6 bases, the J end lost 5 bases, and 11 bases lay between the germline ends. CDR1 is SGDLS and CDR2 is YYNGEE in the germline V gene. This CDR3 has 12 amino acids. CDR3 in DNA: TGTGCCAGCAATAGGGGAGGAACTGAAGCTTTCTTT. It is translated as CASNRGGTEAFF.

The J gene is TRBJ2-5, the V gene TRBV5-1; 8 bases line up with TRBD1. V lost 3 bases to trimming and J lost 0 bases; unmatched junction nucleotides: 7. This CDR3 contains 16 residues. Per the germline V gene, CDR1 is SGHRS and CDR2 is YFSETQ. CDR3 in amino acids: CASSWTGYLDQETQYF. The CDR3 coding sequence is TGCGCCAGCAGCTGGACAGGGTATTTGGACCAAGAGACCCAGTACTTC.

The chain links TRBV2 to TRBJ1-1; D remains unclear. The CDR3 contains 14 residues. The germline V and J ends were trimmed by 2 bases and 11 bases, with 18 bases remaining between them. Germline loops: CDR1 SNHLY, CDR2 FYNNEI. For the CDR3, the DNA is TGTGCCAGCAGTGAACTTGACGGGGTCTTATGCGCTTTCTTT. This sequence encodes CASSELDGVLCAFF.

This chain joins TRBV10-2 and TRBJ2-7; TRBD2 aligns across 7 bases. The CDR3 covers 14 residues. V shed 11 bases and J 2 bases; nucleotides not matched to a gene: 12. The germline CDR1 and CDR2 sequences are WSHSY and SAAADI. The CDR3 region is CAVRSSAGTYEQYF. In DNA form, the CDR3 reads TGCGCCGTCAGAAGTTCAGCGGGAACCTACGAGCAGTACTTC.

V gene TRBV7-2 combines with J gene TRBJ2-3, with TRBD2 identical over 13 bases. V trimming: 5 bases; J trimming: 0 bases; junction bases outside the gene matches: 11. CDR1 is SGHTA and CDR2 is FQGNSA in the germline V gene. The CDR3 length is 19 residues. The CDR3 here is CASSVGRLAGGPSTDTQYF. The CDR3 region has the DNA TGTGCCAGCAGCGTAGGAAGACTAGCGGGAGGACCTAGCACAGATACGCAGTATTTT.

The chain uses TRBV28 and TRBJ2-7; 7 bases align to TRBD1. In germline, CDR1 is MDHEN, CDR2 SYDVKM. V trimming: 6 bases; J trimming: 0 bases; junction bases outside the gene matches: 11. The CDR3 totals 16 residues. CDR3: CASSYIPGQISYEQYF. DNA for the CDR3: TGTGCCAGCAGCTACATTCCGGGACAGATCTCCTACGAGCAGTACTTC.

The V call is TRBV28, the J call TRBJ2-7, with D tentatively TRBD1 (5 bases). Trimming removed 1 base at V and 6 bases at J, with 13 bases between. Germline CDR1 MDHEN, CDR2 SYDVKM. This CDR3 comprises 14 residues. CDR3 loop: CASSLFQGVGEQYF. In nucleotides, the CDR3 is TGTGCCAGCAGTTTATTCCAGGGCGTCGGCGAGCAGTACTTC.

V usage is TRBV19 and J usage is TRBJ1-1, with D tentatively TRBD1 (5 bases). The V end was cut by 7 bases, the J end by 1 base, with 13 bases between. The length of the CDR3 is 14 residues. Germline V gene lookup returns CDR1 LNHDA and CDR2 SQIVND (reference sequence). CDR3 loop: CASKFGGKNTEAFF. CDR3 DNA sequence: TGTGCCAGTAAATTTGGGGGGAAGAACACTGAAGCTTTCTTT.